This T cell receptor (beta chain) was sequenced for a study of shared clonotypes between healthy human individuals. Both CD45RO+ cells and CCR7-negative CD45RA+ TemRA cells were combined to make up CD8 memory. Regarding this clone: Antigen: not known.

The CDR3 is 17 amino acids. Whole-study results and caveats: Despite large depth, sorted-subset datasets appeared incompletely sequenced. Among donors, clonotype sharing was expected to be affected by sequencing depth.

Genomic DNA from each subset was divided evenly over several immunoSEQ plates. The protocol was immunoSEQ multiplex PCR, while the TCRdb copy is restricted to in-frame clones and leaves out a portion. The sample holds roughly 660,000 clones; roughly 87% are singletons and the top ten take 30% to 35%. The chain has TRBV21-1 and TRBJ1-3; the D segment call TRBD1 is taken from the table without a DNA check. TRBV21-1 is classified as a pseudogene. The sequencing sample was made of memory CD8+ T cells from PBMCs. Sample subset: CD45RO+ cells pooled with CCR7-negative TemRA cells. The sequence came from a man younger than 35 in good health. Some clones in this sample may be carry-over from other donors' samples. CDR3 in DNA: TGTGCCAGCAGCAAAGTTAAAAGGACAGGGAGAGTAAACACCATATATTTT. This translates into CASSKVKRTGRVNTIYF.